These 12 T cell receptor beta chains share one sample of origin, sequenced in a study of blood T cell repertoires in COVID-19. Clones were sequenced by immunoSEQ multiplex PCR, and TCRdb holds only the in-frame ones, with some missing. The data show under 300,000 clones, approximately 85% seen once. The sequenced material came from peripheral blood. These receptors were taken from a woman aged 25 to 39 with acute or convalescent COVID-19.

The V and J genes are TRBV30 and TRBJ2-2; TRBD2 agrees at 7 bases. The length of the CDR3 is 16 residues. V shed 0 bases and J 0 bases; nucleotides not matched to a gene: 4. CDR1 is GTSNPN and CDR2 is SVGIG in the germline V gene (reference sequence). The chain's CDR3 is CAWSVHSGANTGELFF. In DNA form, the CDR3 reads TGTGCCTGGAGTGTACACAGCGGGGCGAACACCGGGGAGCTGTTTTTT.

The DNA for the CDR3 is TGTGCCACCAGCAGAGAAGGGACTAGCGGCAACAATGAGCAGTTCTTC. Protein sequence: CATSREGTSGNNEQFF. This chain uses TRBV15 with TRBJ2-1, with 11 nucleotides matching TRBD2. With V trimmed by 0 bases and J by 5 bases, 3 bases remained unmatched. CDR1 is LNHNV and CDR2 is YYDKDF in the germline V gene (reference sequence). The CDR3 loop spans 16 amino acids.

The chain combines TRBV24-1 with TRBJ2-7; perhaps TRBD1 as D (5 bases). From germline, CDR1 is KGHDR and CDR2 SFDVKD. CDR3 length equals 15 residues. V lost 2 bases, J lost 5 bases, and 15 bases lay in between. The CDR3: CATSDYRQNLDEQYF. CDR3 coding DNA: TGTGCCACCAGTGATTACCGACAGAACCTAGACGAGCAGTACTTC.

This chain connects TRBV25-1 to TRBJ2-2; 10 bases line up with TRBD1. J was trimmed by 4 bases and V by 5 bases; bases with no gene match: 13. The CDR3 is made up of 18 amino acids. The V gene's germline CDR1 is MGHDK and CDR2 SYGVNS. The CDR3 spells CASSRPGRQGAFTGELFF. CDR3 sequence (DNA): TGTGCCAGCAGTCGTCCTGGGAGACAGGGGGCCTTCACCGGGGAGCTGTTTTTT.

This chain links TRBV5-1 with TRBJ2-7, with D perhaps TRBD1 (6 bases). CDR3 length: 16 amino acids. Looked up from germline, CDR1 is SGHRS and CDR2 is YFSETQ. V shed 0 bases and J shed 0 bases, with 13 bases lying between them. The CDR3 region has the DNA TGCGCCAGCAGCTTGGGGTGGGGGCAAGGCTCCTACGAGCAGTACTTC. Translation gives CASSLGWGQGSYEQYF.

The J gene is TRBJ2-2, the V gene TRBV6-4; 7 bases are shared with TRBD1. V trimming: 4 bases; J trimming: 2 bases; junction bases outside the gene matches: 1. The CDR3 has 14 amino acids. Looked up from germline, CDR1 is MRHNA and CDR2 is SNTAGT. CDR3 sequence: CASSGDRNTGELFF. The CDR3 region has the DNA TGTGCCAGCAGTGGGGACAGAAACACCGGGGAGCTGTTTTTT.

The chain couples TRBV4-3 to TRBJ2-1; 14 nucleotides line up with TRBD2. With 3 bases clipped from V and 5 bases from J, the junction kept 9 bases outside the gene matches. This CDR3 has 18 amino acids. In germline, CDR1 is LGHNA, CDR2 YSLEER. The CDR3 sequence is CASSQAGTSGSRHNEQFF. CDR3 sequence (DNA): TGCGCCAGCAGCCAGGCGGGGACTAGCGGGAGTAGACACAATGAGCAGTTCTTC.

This clone was observed a handful of times. The rearrangement joins TRBV5-4 to TRBJ2-1, with 12 bases aligning to TRBD2. The V segment lost 4 bases and the J segment 7 bases; nucleotides outside the gene matches: 6. Germline lookup yields CDR1 SGHNT and CDR2 YYREEE (reference sequence). This CDR3 contains 15 residues. CDR3 protein: CASSHSGLAGNEQFF. For the CDR3, the DNA is TGTGCCAGCAGCCACTCCGGACTAGCGGGAAATGAGCAGTTCTTC. Full variable domain (missing parts from reference TRBV5-4 and TRBJ2-1): ETGVTQSPTHLIKTRGQQVTLRCSSQSGHNTVSWYQQALGQGPQFIFQYYREEENGRGNFPPRFSGLQFPNYSSELNVNALELDDSALYLCASSHSGLAGNEQFFGPGTRLTVL.

The chain's CDR3 is CASSLLLQGQFF. CDR3 sequence (DNA): TGTGCCAGCAGTTTACTTTTACAGGGGCAGTTCTTC. V gene TRBV12-3 or TRBV12-4 combines with J gene TRBJ2-1; the D gene is possibly TRBD1 (6 bases). The V end was cut by 2 bases, the J end by 12 bases, with 11 bases between. This CDR3 is built from 12 residues.

The chain has TRBV29-1 and TRBJ2-7; 7 nucleotides match TRBD1. Germline V gene data show CDR1 as SQVTM and CDR2 as ANQGSEA. This CDR3 comprises 12 residues. The trim removed 7 bases at V and 6 bases at J, leaving 9 bases unmatched. The CDR3 here is CSAEETGSEQYF. The CDR3 DNA follows: TGCAGCGCTGAGGAGACAGGGTCCGAGCAGTACTTC.

The genes are TRBV9 and TRBJ2-5; unclear D gene. The V and J ends lost 2 bases and 1 base respectively, with 12 bases between them. The length of the CDR3 is 15 residues. Germline-derived CDR1 and CDR2 are SGDLS and YYNGEE. In nucleotides, the CDR3 is TGTGCCAGCAGCGTGTCCCTAGGCCTCCAAGAGACCCAGTACTTC. It translates to CASSVSLGLQETQYF.

Only one count was recorded for this clone. The rearrangement joins TRBV7-2 to TRBJ2-3; D call uncertain. V was trimmed by 4 bases and J by 5 bases, leaving 16 bases between them. CDR1 is SGHTA and CDR2 is FQGNSA in the germline V gene. This CDR3 is 15 amino acids long. CDR3 in amino acids: CASSSWLHLVDTQYF. Written as DNA, the CDR3 is TGTGCCAGCAGCTCATGGCTCCATCTAGTAGATACGCAGTATTTT. Combining the CDR3 with reference TRBV7-2 and TRBJ2-3 gives the whole variable domain GAGVSQSPSNKVTEKGKDVELRCDPISGHTALYWYRQSLGQGLEFLIYFQGNSAPDKSGLPSDRFSAERTGGSVSTLTIQRTQQEDSAVYLCASSSWLHLVDTQYFGPGTRLTVL.